The 26 T cell receptor beta chains given below trace back to one sample, sequenced in a study of regulatory T cells in long-lasting Graves disease. Regarding time point: newly diagnosed GD, antithyroid drugs for less than 3 months. Making the TCR library involved RNA that had been extracted from PBMCs. Building the TCR beta libraries relied on iRepertoire HTBI primers, and CDR3 regions underwent Arm-PCR. From the multiplex PCR reads, TCRdb called clonotypes with MiXCR, one entry per CDR3 protein. The sample consists of about 620,000 distinct CDR3 sequences, 15% to 20% of them appearing once. The data also belong to a second study, concerning T cells in Graves' hyperthyroidism and ophthalmopathy.

The material was peripheral blood mononuclear cells (PBMCs), obtained at new diagnosis, from a patient treated with antithyroid drugs. These receptors all come from a woman between 25 and 40 years old with Graves disease.

This clonotype was seen at least ten times. This rearrangement joins TRBV25-1 to TRBJ2-7; 15 nucleotides align to TRBD2. J was trimmed by 6 bases and V by 11 bases; bases with no gene match: 2. In germline, CDR1 is MGHDK, CDR2 SYGVNS. CDR3 size: 12 residues. CDR3: CAGGLAGGEQYF. The CDR3 nucleotides read TGTGCCGGGGGACTAGCGGGAGGCGAGCAGTACTTC.

Concerning this clonotype itself: This may stem from a read error, because a much larger clone lies one nucleotide away. The chain has TRBV27 and TRBJ2-2; tentative D call: TRBD2 (6 bases). The CDR3 runs to 14 residues. Trimming stripped 10 bases from V and 6 bases from J, with 18 bases between. Germline lookup yields CDR1 MNHEY and CDR2 SMNVEV (reference sequence). CDR3 sequence: CANNRGISSGELFF. The CDR3 region has the DNA TGTGCCAACAATCGGGGGATAAGTTCCGGGGAGCTGTTTTTT.

The chain links TRBV3-1 to TRBJ2-7; D is unresolved. CDR3 size: 13 residues. V lost 1 base, J lost 4 bases, and 8 bases lay in between. Germline V gives CDR1 LGHDT, CDR2 YNNKEL (reference sequence). The chain's CDR3 is CASSQAVFYEQYF. The CDR3 nucleotides are TGTGCCAGCAGCCAAGCCGTATTTTACGAGCAGTACTTC.

This rearrangement joins TRBV28 to TRBJ1-4, with TRBD1 as a possible D gene (6 bases). V was cut by 1 base and J by 15 bases, with 12 bases left in between. This CDR3 has 12 residues. The germline V gene encodes CDR1 MDHEN and CDR2 SYDVKM. Here the CDR3 DNA reads TGTGCCAGCAGTTTATTCAGGGGAGTTGTGTTTTTT. This codes for CASSLFRGVVFF.

This clonotype was recorded many times. The chain joins TRBV7-9 to TRBJ2-3; D might be TRBD1 or TRBD2, each matching 5 bases. V was trimmed by 7 bases and J by 5 bases, leaving 13 bases between them. Germline V lookup: CDR1 SEHNR, CDR2 FQNEAQ (reference sequence). The CDR3 has 13 amino acids. The CDR3 here is CASKPRGGDTQYF. CDR3 DNA: TGTGCCAGCAAACCCCGGGGCGGAGATACGCAGTATTTT.

This clonotype was seen a handful of times. This chain uses TRBV5-6 with TRBJ2-6; D unclear. This CDR3 has 15 residues. CDR1 is SGHDT, CDR2 YYEEEE, per germline. V lost 7 bases, J lost 0 bases, and 11 bases lay in between. As DNA, the CDR3 is TGTGCCAGCGGGCCGATTTTCTCTGGGGCCAACGTCCTGACTTTC. Protein product: CASGPIFSGANVLTF.

This clonotype was seen at least ten times. The V call is TRBV2, the J call TRBJ2-2, with TRBD2 matching 7 bases. CDR1 is SNHLY, CDR2 FYNNEI, per germline. J lost 1 base, V lost 4 bases, and 15 bases had no gene match. The CDR3 runs to 19 residues. Here the CDR3 reads CASSGGGLSALVNTGELFF. The CDR3 coding sequence is TGTGCCAGCAGTGGGGGGGGACTGTCAGCTCTCGTGAACACCGGGGAGCTGTTTTTT.

This chain links TRBV20-1 with TRBJ2-4, with D perhaps TRBD2 (5 bases). The length of the CDR3 is 14 residues. The germline V gene encodes CDR1 DFQATT and CDR2 SNEGSKA (reference sequence). Between the trimmed V and J ends, which lost 3 bases and 6 bases, there was a span of 15 bases. In nucleotides, the CDR3 is TGCAGTGCTAGCTACGGGATTGGCGGAAACATTCAGTACTTC. It specifies CSASYGIGGNIQYF.

A few counts support this clonotype. CDR3 nucleotides: TGCGCCAGCAGCTCCTATGACAGGGACACAGATACGCAGTATTTT. Amino acids: CASSSYDRDTDTQYF. The chain is built from TRBV5-1 and TRBJ2-3; 7 bases fit TRBD1. Germline trimming cut 3 bases from V and 2 bases from J; bases unmatched to any gene: 6. Germline-derived CDR1 and CDR2 are SGHRS and YFSETQ. This CDR3 is built from 15 residues.

This clonotype was seen many times. The chain is built from TRBV12-3 or TRBV12-4 and TRBJ2-2, with 9 bases aligning to TRBD2. J lost 3 bases, V lost 4 bases, and 9 bases had no gene match. The CDR3 contains 17 residues. The CDR3 sequence: CASSSRIGGGDTGELFF. DNA of the CDR3: TGTGCCAGCAGTTCACGGATTGGCGGGGGGGACACCGGGGAGCTGTTTTTT.

This clonotype was observed many times. The chain uses TRBV2 and TRBJ1-2, with 9 bases aligning to TRBD1. Trimming took 6 bases from V and 7 from J; bases not matched to a gene: 9. Germline CDR1 is SNHLY and CDR2 is FYNNEI. The CDR3 extends over 14 amino acids. The DNA of the CDR3 is TGTGCCAGCAGCCCGGGACAGGGTTTAGGTGGCTACACCTTC. It specifies CASSPGQGLGGYTF.

In this sample, this clonotype turned up many times. J is TRBJ2-1 and V is TRBV5-1; possible D gene TRBD2, 5 bases. The CDR3 extends over 11 amino acids. Trimming pared 4 bases from V and 8 bases from J, leaving 7 bases between. Per germline, CDR1 SGHRS and CDR2 YFSETQ. CDR3 loop: CASSQLDEQFF. CDR3 nucleotide sequence: TGCGCCAGCAGCCAACTAGATGAGCAGTTCTTC.

This chain joins TRBV28 and TRBJ2-1, with D possibly TRBD2 on 6 matching bases. Trimming cost V 1 base and J 8 bases, with 15 bases left between them. There are 15 residues in the CDR3. Germline CDR1 and CDR2: MDHEN and SYDVKM. CDR3: CASSLFGGIIHEQFF. In DNA form, the CDR3 reads TGTGCCAGCAGTTTATTTGGCGGGATAATCCATGAGCAGTTCTTC. Together with reference TRBV28 and TRBJ2-1, the CDR3 gives the full variable domain: DVKVTQSSRYLVKRTGEKVFLECVQDMDHENMFWYRQDPGLGLRLIYFSYDVKMKEKGDIPEGYSVSREKKERFSLILESASTNQTSMYLCASSLFGGIIHEQFFGPGTRLTVL.

The sample holds many counts of this clonotype. This chain connects TRBV5-6 to TRBJ1-2; TRBD1 is a possible D gene (6 bases). V was shortened by 4 bases and J by 4 bases, with 8 bases between the two germline ends. The CDR3 totals 12 residues. The germline gives CDR1 SGHDT, CDR2 YYEEEE. The CDR3 DNA follows: TGTGCCAGCAGCACGGACAGCTATGGCTACACCTTC. Amino acid sequence: CASSTDSYGYTF.

The chain uses TRBV28 and TRBJ2-3, with 9 bases aligning to TRBD1. The V gene end was trimmed by 6 bases and the J gene end by 2 bases; junction bases not matched to a gene: 12. This CDR3 has 17 residues. The germline gives CDR1 MDHEN, CDR2 SYDVKM. CDR3 loop: CASRPPGQGSYTDTQYF. CDR3 bases: TGTGCCAGCAGGCCACCTGGACAGGGGTCCTACACAGATACGCAGTATTTT.

The chain links TRBV20-1 to TRBJ2-6; D call uncertain. Looked up from germline, CDR1 is DFQATT and CDR2 is SNEGSKA (reference sequence). Trimming stripped 3 bases from V and 0 bases from J, with 6 bases between. This CDR3 has 14 amino acids. CDR3 bases: TGCAGTGCTAGCCCAACCTCTGGGGCCAACGTCCTGACTTTC. Translated, it gives CSASPTSGANVLTF.

This clonotype was seen a few times. The chain carries TRBV6-5 and TRBJ2-2, with 9 bases lining up with TRBD1. CDR3 length: 14 residues. From germline, CDR1 is MNHEY and CDR2 SVGAGI. V shed 4 bases and J 7 bases; nucleotides not matched to a gene: 4. CDR3 sequence reads: CASSSTGGSGELFF. The DNA of the CDR3 is TGTGCCAGCAGTTCGACAGGGGGGAGCGGGGAGCTGTTTTTT.

Ten or more counts support this clonotype. The genes are TRBV5-1 and TRBJ2-7; 9 bases map to TRBD1. The CDR3 extends over 15 amino acids. The germline V gene encodes CDR1 SGHRS and CDR2 YFSETQ. The J segment lost 6 bases and the V segment lost 3 bases, leaving 10 bases of the junction unmatched. The CDR3 region is CASSSVGTGSFEQYF. The DNA for the CDR3 is TGCGCCAGCAGCTCGGTCGGGACAGGGTCGTTCGAGCAGTACTTC.

The chain recombines TRBV11-2 with TRBJ1-1; 7 nucleotides match TRBD1. Germline lookup yields CDR1 SGHAT and CDR2 FQNNGV. J lost 4 bases, V lost 1 base, and 6 bases had no gene match. This CDR3 has 15 residues. CDR3 DNA sequence: TGTGCCAGCAGCTTAGCGAGGGGGCGAATCACTGAAGCTTTCTTT. This sequence encodes CASSLARGRITEAFF.

A word on this clonotype: A read error is possible here, since a much larger clone lies one base away. This chain's CDR3 is CTSSLATGLNEQYF. In DNA form, the CDR3 reads TGTACCAGCAGCTTAGCCACGGGACTAAACGAGCAGTACTTC. V is TRBV11-2 and J is TRBJ2-7; 7 bases agree with TRBD2. The germline gives CDR1 SGHAT, CDR2 FQNNGV. The CDR3 has 14 amino acids. Based on the CDR3 plus reference TRBV11-2 and TRBJ2-7, the full variable domain is EAGVAQSPRYKIIEKRQSVAFWCNPISGHATLYWYQQILGQGPKLLIQFQNNGVVDDSQLPKDRFSAERLKGVDSTLKIQPAKLEDSAVYLCTSSLATGLNEQYFGPGTRLTVT.

This clonotype was detected only once. The chain links TRBV20-1 to TRBJ2-1; no firm D call. V lost 5 bases and J 11 bases, leaving 4 bases between the germline ends. The CDR3 is 8 residues long. Germline V gene data show CDR1 as DFQATT and CDR2 as SNEGSKA (reference sequence). The CDR3 loop is CSALKQFF. In DNA, the CDR3 is TGCAGTGCTCTCAAGCAGTTCTTC.

This clonotype was counted only a few times. The gene calls are TRBV9 and TRBJ1-2, with 7 bases identical to TRBD1. V shed 3 bases and J 1 base; nucleotides not matched to a gene: 3. CDR1 is SGDLS and CDR2 is YYNGEE in the germline V gene. The CDR3 extends over 14 amino acids. The CDR3 spells CASSEDRFNYGYTF. Here the CDR3 DNA reads TGTGCCAGCAGCGAGGACAGGTTTAACTATGGCTACACCTTC.

This clonotype was seen repeatedly, ten times or more. V and J are TRBV29-1 and TRBJ1-1; no reliable D call. The CDR3 covers 11 residues. The germline V gene has CDR1 SQVTM and CDR2 ANQGSEA. Trimming took 7 bases from V and 4 from J, leaving 10 bases between them. CDR3 amino acids: CSAADITEAFF. CDR3 coding DNA: TGCAGCGCCGCCGATATCACTGAAGCTTTCTTT. Complete variable domain (other parts from reference TRBV29-1 and TRBJ1-1): SAVISQKPSRDICQRGTSLTIQCQVDSQVTMMFWYRQQPGQSLTLIATANQGSEATYESGFVIDKFPISRPNLTFSTLTVSNMSPEDSSIYLCSAADITEAFFGQGTRLTVV.

This clonotype was observed a handful of times. The rearrangement links TRBV28 to TRBJ2-7, with D perhaps matching TRBD1 (6 bases). V dropped 10 bases and J dropped 3 bases, with 19 bases sitting between them. Germline V CDR1 and CDR2: MDHEN, SYDVKM. This CDR3 has 14 residues. The CDR3 reads CATVVSQGYYEQYF. The DNA for the CDR3 is TGTGCCACCGTAGTCTCCCAGGGGTACTACGAGCAGTACTTC.

Worth noting for this clonotype: This likely reflects a read error, since a far larger clone is one base away. This chain connects TRBV28 to TRBJ2-1; D is unresolved. Germline assignment: CDR1 MDHEN and CDR2 SYDVKM. V was pared by 5 bases and J by 10 bases, with 12 bases between. The CDR3 loop spans 12 amino acids. DNA of the CDR3: TGTGCCAGCAGTAACCTCATATGGGAGCAGTTCTTC. Translated, it gives CASSNLIWEQFF.

This clonotype was found many times. The chain couples TRBV7-9 to TRBJ2-2, with D tentatively TRBD2 (6 bases). In germline, CDR1 is SEHNR, CDR2 FQNEAQ (reference sequence). V lost 1 base to trimming and J lost 5 bases, with 14 bases between them. The CDR3 spans 16 residues. CDR3 nucleotide sequence: TGTGCCAGCAGCTTAGGAAGGGCGGGACCTACCGGGGAGCTGTTTTTT. Amino acids: CASSLGRAGPTGELFF.